This TCR beta chain was recorded in a study of blood T cell repertoires in COVID-19. About the study: T cells, B-cell-depleted T cells, or PBMCs supplied cDNA or gDNA.

Individuals aged about 18 to 100 years were recruited from around 22 US areas. Participants' reported clinical history set cohort assignment. V lost 6 bases and J lost 2; bases outside the gene matches: 7. The CDR3 totals 15 residues. Germline V gene data show CDR1 as MNHEY and CDR2 as SVGAGI. Using immunoSEQ multiplex PCR, the repertoire was profiled, and TCRdb retains in-frame clones only, with some absent. The sample consists of under 200,000 clones, around 84% of them appearing once. The chain links TRBV6-5 to TRBJ2-1; 7 positions agree with TRBD1. The source is a man aged 45-65 years who had recovered from COVID-19. The sample consisted of PBMCs or T cells enriched from blood (not recorded which). CDR3 nucleotide sequence: TGTGCCAGCAGACCACAGGGGATTGCCTACAATGAGCAGTTCTTC. It specifies CASRPQGIAYNEQFF.